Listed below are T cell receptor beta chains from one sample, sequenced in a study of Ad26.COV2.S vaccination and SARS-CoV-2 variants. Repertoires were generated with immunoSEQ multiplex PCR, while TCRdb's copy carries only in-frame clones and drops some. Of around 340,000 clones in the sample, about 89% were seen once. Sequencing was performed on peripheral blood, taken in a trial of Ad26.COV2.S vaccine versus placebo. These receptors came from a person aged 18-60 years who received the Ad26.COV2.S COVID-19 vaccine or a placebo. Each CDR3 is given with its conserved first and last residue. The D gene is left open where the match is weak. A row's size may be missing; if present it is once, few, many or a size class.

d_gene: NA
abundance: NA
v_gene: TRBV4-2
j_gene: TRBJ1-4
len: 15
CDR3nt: TGTGCCAGCAGCCAAACAAGGACAGCTAATGAAAAACTGTTTTTT
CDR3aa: CASSQTRTANEKLFF

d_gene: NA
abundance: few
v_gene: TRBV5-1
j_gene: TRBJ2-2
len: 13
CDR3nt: TGCGCCAGCAGCTTGCAGAACACCGGGGAGCTGTTTTTT
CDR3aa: CASSLQNTGELFF

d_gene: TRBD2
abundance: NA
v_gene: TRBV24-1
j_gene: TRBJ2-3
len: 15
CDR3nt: TGTGCCACCAGTAGGGGGACTAGCGGAGTGGATACGCAGTATTTT
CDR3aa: CATSRGTSGVDTQYF

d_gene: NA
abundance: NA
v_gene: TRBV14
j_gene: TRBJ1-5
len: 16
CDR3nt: TGTGCCAGCAGCCGAGGGCCAGGCCTAAGCAATCAGCCCCAGCATTTT
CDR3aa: CASSRGPGLSNQPQHF

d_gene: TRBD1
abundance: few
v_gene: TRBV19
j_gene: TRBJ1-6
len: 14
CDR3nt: TGTGCCAGTAGCGACAGGGATATCGACTCACCCCTCCACTTT
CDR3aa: CASSDRDIDSPLHF

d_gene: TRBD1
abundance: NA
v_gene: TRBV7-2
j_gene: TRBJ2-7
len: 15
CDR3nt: TGTGCCAGCAGCTTAGGAGGGGGCGGGTCCTACGAGCAGTACTTC
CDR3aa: CASSLGGGGSYEQYF

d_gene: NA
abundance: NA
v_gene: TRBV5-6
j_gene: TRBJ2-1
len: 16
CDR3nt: TGTGCCAGCAGCTTGGGGATAGGGAGCTCCTACAATGAGCAGTTCTTC
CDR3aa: CASSLGIGSSYNEQFF

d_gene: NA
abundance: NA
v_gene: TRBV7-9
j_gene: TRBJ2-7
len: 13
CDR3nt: TGTGCCAGCAGCTTAGATGTCAGCTACGAGCAGTACTTC
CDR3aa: CASSLDVSYEQYF

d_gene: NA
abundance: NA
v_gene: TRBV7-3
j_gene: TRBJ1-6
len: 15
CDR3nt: TGTGCCAGCAGCTACGAGGGTCGCTATAATTCACCCCTCCACTTT
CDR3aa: CASSYEGRYNSPLHF

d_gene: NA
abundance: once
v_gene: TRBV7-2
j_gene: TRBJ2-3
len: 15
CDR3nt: TGTGCCAGCAGCTCTCCGGGGGGCAATGATGGAACGCAGTATTTT
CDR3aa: CASSSPGGNDGTQYF

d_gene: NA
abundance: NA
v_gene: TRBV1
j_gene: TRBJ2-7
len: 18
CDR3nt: TGCACCAGCAGCCAAGCACATACTAGCGGGAGGGCCCTCAACGAGCAGTACTTC
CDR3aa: CTSSQAHTSGRALNEQYF

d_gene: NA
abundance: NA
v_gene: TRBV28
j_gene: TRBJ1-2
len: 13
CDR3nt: TGTGCCAGCAGGGCCGGGGGATCCTATGGCTACACCTTC
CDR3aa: CASRAGGSYGYTF

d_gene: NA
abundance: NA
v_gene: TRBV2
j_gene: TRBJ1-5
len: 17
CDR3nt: TGTGCCAGCAGTGAAGATTTGGGGGGGCACAACAATCAGCCCCAGCATTTT
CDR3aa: CASSEDLGGHNNQPQHF

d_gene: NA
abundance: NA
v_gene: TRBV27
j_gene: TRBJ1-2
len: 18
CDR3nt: TGTGCCAGCAGTAAAGCCTCGATGATACGGGGATGGGGAGATGGCTACACCTTC
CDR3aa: CASSKASMIRGWGDGYTF

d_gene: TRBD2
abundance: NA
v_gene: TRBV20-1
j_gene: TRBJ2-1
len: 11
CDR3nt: TGCAGTGCTGAGACTAGCTTTGAGCAGTTCTTC
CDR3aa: CSAETSFEQFF

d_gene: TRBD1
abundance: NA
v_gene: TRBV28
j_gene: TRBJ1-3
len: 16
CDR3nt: TGTGCCAGCAGTTCGGACAGGGGAAAGGCGGGAAACACCATATATTTT
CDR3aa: CASSSDRGKAGNTIYF

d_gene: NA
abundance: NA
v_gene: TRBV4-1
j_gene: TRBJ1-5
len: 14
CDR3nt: TGCGCCAGCAGCCCCGGACCCAGCAATCAGCCCCAGCATTTT
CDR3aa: CASSPGPSNQPQHF

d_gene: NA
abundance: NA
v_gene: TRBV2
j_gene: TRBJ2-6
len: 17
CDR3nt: TGTGCCAGCAGTGATGACCTCTTTCTCTCTGGGGCCAACGTCCTGACTTTC
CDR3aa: CASSDDLFLSGANVLTF